These 10 T cell receptor beta chains share one sample of origin, sequenced in a study of long-term antiretroviral therapy in people with HIV (dated by TCRdb to about 2022). Sequencing of the TRB variable region was done with the immunoSEQ hsTCRB v3.0 assay at survey level resolution. In its TCRdb copy, this immuneACCESS table keeps in-frame sequences only and misses some clones. Where compared with another copy, unresolved V genes explain less than half of these, and the others have no known cause. This sample holds 30,000 to 40,000 clones; 82% were observed only once. The ten largest clones take up over 10% of the sample. Material: unsorted PBMCs, obtained 0.3 years after starting antiretroviral therapy. The receptors stem from a man younger than 35 with HIV.

The chain uses TRBV7-8 and TRBJ1-2; D gene unclear. CDR1 SGHVS and CDR2 FQNEAQ come from the germline V gene. Trimming pared 1 base from V and 2 bases from J, leaving 17 bases between. This CDR3 contains 17 residues. CDR3 protein: CASSLDEGSLFNYGYTF. The CDR3 bases are TGTGCCAGCAGCTTAGATGAGGGATCTTTATTCAACTATGGCTACACCTTC. Using reference TRBV7-8 and TRBJ1-2 for the parts outside the CDR3, the full variable domain is GAGVSQSPRYKVAKRGQDVALRCDPISGHVSLFWYQQALGQGPEFLTYFQNEAQLDKSGLPSDRFFAERPEGSVSTLKIQRTQQEDSAVYLCASSLDEGSLFNYGYTFGSGTRLTVV.

The rearrangement joins TRBV29-1 to TRBJ2-1; D gene uncertain. Germline CDR1 and CDR2: SQVTM and ANQGSEA. Trimming removed 2 bases at V and 9 bases at J, with 11 bases between. CDR3 length equals 12 residues. The CDR3 DNA reads as TGCAGCGTTGAAAGACGCGCAGCTGAGCAGTTCTTC. It specifies CSVERRAAEQFF.

J is TRBJ1-2 and V is TRBV9; D is unclear. This CDR3 contains 11 residues. CDR1 and CDR2 (germline): SGDLS, YYNGEE. V was shortened by 5 bases and J by 5 bases, with 7 bases between the two germline ends. The CDR3 DNA reads as TGTGCCAGCAGGGGCGGTTATGGCTACACCTTC. Translating it yields CASRGGYGYTF.

The gene calls are TRBV28 and TRBJ2-7; no firm D call. The CDR3 spans 16 residues. Deletions cut 8 bases from V and 1 base from J, with 21 bases between. Germline values: CDR1 MDHEN, CDR2 SYDVKM. The CDR3 is CASGSEGGASSYEQYF. Written as DNA, the CDR3 is TGTGCCAGCGGGTCCGAAGGCGGAGCCTCTTCCTACGAGCAGTACTTC.

The chain links TRBV29-1 to TRBJ1-1; TRBD1 is a possible D gene (5 bases). The CDR3 is 13 residues long. The germline gives CDR1 SQVTM, CDR2 ANQGSEA. The germline V and J ends were trimmed by 7 bases and 3 bases, with 15 bases remaining between them. The CDR3 sequence: CSGGAGKDTEAFF. The CDR3 DNA sequence: TGCAGCGGCGGGGCAGGGAAGGACACTGAAGCTTTCTTT.

This clone was observed a single time. The rearrangement uses TRBV5-1 and TRBJ1-1; D gene ambiguous. CDR1 and CDR2 (germline): SGHRS, YFSETQ. V was shortened by 5 bases and J by 4 bases, with 9 bases between the two germline ends. CDR3 length: 12 amino acids. CDR3 DNA sequence: TGCGCCAGCAGGCAAGATGGCACTGAAGCTTTCTTT. Its translation is CASRQDGTEAFF.

The chain carries TRBV9 and TRBJ2-2, with unresolved D. The CDR3 runs 15 residues. In germline, CDR1 is SGDLS, CDR2 YYNGEE. Trimming removed 3 bases from V and 7 bases from J, with 16 bases in between. The DNA for the CDR3 is TGTGCCAGCAGCGCCGCGGTAAAAAGGGTCGGGGAGCTGTTTTTT. As protein: CASSAAVKRVGELFF.

This clone showed up just once. V usage is TRBV12-5 and J usage is TRBJ2-7; tentatively, D is TRBD2 (6 bases). Germline CDR1 is LGHNT and CDR2 is FRNRAP. V was pared by 5 bases and J by 7 bases, with 21 bases between. The CDR3 covers 15 residues. DNA for the CDR3: TGTGCTAGTGGTCAAGTGACCGGATTGGGGAGGGAGCAGTACTTC. Encoded protein: CASGQVTGLGREQYF. The complete variable domain, with remaining parts taken from reference TRBV12-5 and TRBJ2-7, reads DARVTQTPRHKVTEMGQEVTMRCQPILGHNTVFWYRQTMMQGLELLAYFRNRAPLDDSGMPKDRFSAEMPDATLATLKIQPSEPRDSAVYFCASGQVTGLGREQYFGPGTRLTVT.

This sequence joins TRBV10-3 and TRBJ1-1, with 8 nucleotides matching TRBD1. The CDR3 has 14 amino acids. V shed 6 bases, J shed 1 base, and the junction held 4 bases outside the gene matches. CDR1 ENHRY and CDR2 SYGVKD come from the germline V gene. This CDR3 is CAIRVDRANTEAFF. The CDR3 DNA follows: TGTGCCATCAGGGTGGACAGGGCGAACACTGAAGCTTTCTTT.

Only a few counts were recorded for this clone. The chain links TRBV6-4 to TRBJ2-3, with D unresolved. Germline V lookup: CDR1 MRHNA, CDR2 SNTAGT. V lost 0 bases and J lost 2, with 6 bases in between. The CDR3 has 14 amino acids. The CDR3 region is CASSDSAFTDTQYF. The CDR3 nucleotides read TGTGCCAGCAGTGACTCGGCCTTCACAGATACGCAGTATTTT.